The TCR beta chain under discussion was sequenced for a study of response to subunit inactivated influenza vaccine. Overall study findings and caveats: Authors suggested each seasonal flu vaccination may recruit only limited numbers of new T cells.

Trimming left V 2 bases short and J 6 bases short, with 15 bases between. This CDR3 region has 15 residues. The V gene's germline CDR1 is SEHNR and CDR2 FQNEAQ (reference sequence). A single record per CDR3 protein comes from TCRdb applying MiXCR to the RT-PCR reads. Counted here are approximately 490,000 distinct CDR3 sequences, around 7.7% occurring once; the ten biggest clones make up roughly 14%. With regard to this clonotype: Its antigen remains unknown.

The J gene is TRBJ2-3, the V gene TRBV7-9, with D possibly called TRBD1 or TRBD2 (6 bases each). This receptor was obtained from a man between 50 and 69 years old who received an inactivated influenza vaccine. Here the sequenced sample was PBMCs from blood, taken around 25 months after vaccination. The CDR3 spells CASSLSVGGSDTQYF. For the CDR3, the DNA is TGTGCCAGCAGCTTATCAGTGGGGGGCTCGGATACGCAGTATTTT.